This entry lists 3 T cell receptor beta chains sequenced from one sample in a study of cytomegalovirus exposure and HLA in healthy donors. Some clones are missing from TCRdb's copy, which holds only in-frame ones; the method was immunoSEQ multiplex PCR. This table holds a few hundred thousand clones, around 90% found once. The sequenced material came from PBMCs. These receptors were obtained from a woman between 18 and 29 years old in good health and CMV-seronegative.

The rearrangement joins TRBV28 to TRBJ2-7; D may be TRBD2 (5 bases). The germline gives CDR1 MDHEN, CDR2 SYDVKM. Trimming removed 5 bases at V and 2 bases at J, with 16 bases between. The CDR3 contains 15 residues. The CDR3 nucleotides are TGTGCCAGCAGTGGTCCCCAGCGGCGGCCCTACGAGCAGTACTTC. Protein: CASSGPQRRPYEQYF.

The chain combines TRBV28 with TRBJ2-7, with D perhaps matching TRBD1 (6 bases). V was trimmed by 3 bases and J by 5 bases, leaving 8 bases between them. The CDR3 loop spans 12 amino acids. Germline V gives CDR1 MDHEN, CDR2 SYDVKM. CDR3 protein: CASSLRDNEQYF. The CDR3 nucleotides are TGTGCCAGCAGTTTGAGGGACAACGAGCAGTACTTC.

The CDR3 nucleotides read TGTGCCAGCAGATCGGGACAGGGGATTCCAGCTTTCTTT. Its translation: CASRSGQGIPAFF. The chain employs TRBV5-4 and TRBJ1-1; 10 bases fit TRBD1. The CDR3 spans 13 residues. In germline, CDR1 is SGHNT, CDR2 YYREEE (reference sequence). Germline trimming cut 5 bases from V and 10 bases from J; bases unmatched to any gene: 8.